A single sample is the source of the 16 T cell receptor beta chains below, sequenced in a study of vaccination effects on CD4 cells after COVID-19. Generated by immunoSEQ multiplex PCR, the TCRdb table keeps only in-frame clones and is missing some. The sample holds approximately 30,000 clones; 55% to 70% are singletons and the top ten take roughly 8.2%. The ViraFEST assay expanded antigen-specific CD4+ T cells with viral peptide pools before sequencing. Following an approximately eleven-day culture, CD4+ T cells were purified. Vaccine administered to participants consisted of two doses of either BNT162b2 or mRNA-1273. No antigens are known for them. The sample was CD4+ T cells from PBMCs cultured with SARS-CoV-2 spike peptides, taken after COVID-19 vaccination. The receptors were sampled from a human donor who received a COVID-19 vaccine.

The rearrangement links TRBV6-5 to TRBJ2-2, with D hard to call. Looked up from germline, CDR1 is MNHEY and CDR2 is SVGAGI. Trimming cost V 3 bases and J 4 bases, with 6 bases left between them. CDR3 length: 13 residues. The CDR3 reads CASSYELTGELFF. The CDR3 region has the DNA TGTGCCAGCAGTTATGAGCTCACCGGGGAGCTGTTTTTT.

The V gene is TRBV6-6, the J gene TRBJ1-6, with a tentative D call TRBD1 (5 bases). The V gene lost 2 bases and the J gene lost 6 bases, with 14 bases spanning the gap. Germline V gives CDR1 MNHNY, CDR2 SVGAGI (reference sequence). The CDR3 runs to 16 residues. The DNA of the CDR3 is TGTGCCAGCAGTTACCGCGAACGGGACGGTAATTCACCCCTCCACTTT. This sequence encodes CASSYRERDGNSPLHF.

The rearrangement uses TRBV20-1 and TRBJ2-1, with 7 bases fitting TRBD1. This CDR3 comprises 11 residues. V shed 5 bases and J 9 bases; nucleotides not matched to a gene: 4. CDR1 is DFQATT and CDR2 is SNEGSKA in the germline V gene (reference sequence). CDR3 sequence reads: CSAAPGGEQFF. Written as DNA, the CDR3 is TGCAGTGCTGCCCCAGGGGGTGAGCAGTTCTTC.

The chain carries TRBV24-1 and TRBJ2-3; 10 positions agree with TRBD2. The CDR3 has 19 residues. Germline V CDR1 and CDR2: KGHDR, SFDVKD. The V segment lost 4 bases and the J segment 2 bases; nucleotides outside the gene matches: 14. CDR3 sequence: CATSDPAGTSASSTDTQYF. In nucleotides, the CDR3 is TGTGCCACCAGTGACCCAGCCGGGACTAGCGCTTCCTCCACAGATACGCAGTATTTT.

The chain combines TRBV19 with TRBJ1-2, with TRBD1 identical over 9 bases. Germline V gene lookup returns CDR1 LNHDA and CDR2 SQIVND (reference sequence). This CDR3 is built from 14 residues. Unmatched junction bases numbered 13, after V lost 6 bases and J lost 11 bases. The CDR3: CASRPGTGQPWYTF. In nucleotides, the CDR3 is TGTGCCAGTAGGCCGGGGACAGGGCAACCATGGTACACCTTC.

This clone appeared a few times. This chain connects TRBV7-9 to TRBJ1-1; tentatively, D is TRBD1 (6 bases). CDR1 and CDR2 from the germline V gene are SEHNR and FQNEAQ (reference sequence). Trimming removed 0 bases from V and 1 base from J, with 9 bases in between. This CDR3 is 15 amino acids long. The DNA of the CDR3 is TGTGCCAGCAGCTTAGCAAGGGGGGGGAACACTGAAGCTTTCTTT. It translates to CASSLARGGNTEAFF.

This clone occurred a few times. The sample contains more than one DNA sequence encoding this CDR3. V and J are TRBV9 and TRBJ1-5; TRBD1 is a possible D gene (5 bases). The CDR3 sequence is 14 residues long. Germline-derived CDR1 and CDR2 are SGDLS and YYNGEE. Between the trimmed V and J ends, which lost 2 bases and 4 bases, there was a span of 10 bases. CDR3 in DNA: TGTGCCAGCAGCGTCGGGACGGTAAATCAGCCCCAGCATTTT. It specifies CASSVGTVNQPQHF. Combining the CDR3 with reference TRBV9 and TRBJ1-5 gives the whole variable domain DSGVTQTPKHLITATGQRVTLRCSPRSGDLSVYWYQQSLDQGLQFLIQYYNGEERAKGNILERFSAQQFPDLHSELNLSSLELGDSALYFCASSVGTVNQPQHFGDGTRLSIL.

This chain joins TRBV6-2 or TRBV6-3 and TRBJ2-7; TRBD1 matches at 9 bases. The V gene end was trimmed by 6 bases and the J gene end by 6 bases; junction bases not matched to a gene: 12. This CDR3 spans 15 amino acids. Germline V gene sequence: CDR1 MNHEY, CDR2 SVGEGT. CDR3 DNA sequence: TGTGCCAGCAGCTCAACAGGGGGCGGAGGTGGCGAGCAGTACTTC. Translated, it gives CASSSTGGGGGEQYF.

The rearrangement links TRBV19 to TRBJ1-2; 7 bases fit TRBD1. The germline V gene encodes CDR1 LNHDA and CDR2 SQIVND (reference sequence). The CDR3 runs 13 residues. V lost 6 bases and J lost 6; bases outside the gene matches: 7. This CDR3 is CASRLQGTDGYTF. The CDR3 DNA sequence: TGTGCCAGTAGGTTACAGGGGACGGATGGCTACACCTTC.

The V call is TRBV7-2, the J call TRBJ1-1, with 7 bases identical to TRBD1. CDR3 length equals 14 residues. Trimming cost V 1 base and J 5 bases; bases outside gene matches: 4. Germline assignment: CDR1 SGHTA and CDR2 FQGNSA. In DNA form, the CDR3 reads TGTGCCAGCAGCTTAGACAGGGGTGGAACTGAAGCTTTCTTT. It specifies CASSLDRGGTEAFF. Combining the CDR3 with reference TRBV7-2 and TRBJ1-1 gives the whole variable domain GAGVSQSPSNKVTEKGKDVELRCDPISGHTALYWYRQSLGQGLEFLIYFQGNSAPDKSGLPSDRFSAERTGGSVSTLTIQRTQQEDSAVYLCASSLDRGGTEAFFGQGTRLTVV.

V usage is TRBV24-1 and J usage is TRBJ1-5; no firm D call. Trimming removed 5 bases from V and 3 bases from J, with 10 bases in between. Germline CDR1 KGHDR, CDR2 SFDVKD. The CDR3 totals 14 residues. CDR3 DNA: TGTGCCACCAGTGGATCACAGTACAATCAGCCCCAGCATTTT. Translation: CATSGSQYNQPQHF.

The CDR3 DNA reads as TGTGCCAGCAGCGACTCGCGGCCTGAGAACACTGAAGCTTTCTTT. Protein sequence: CASSDSRPENTEAFF. The gene calls are TRBV25-1 and TRBJ1-1; D gene ambiguous. CDR1 and CDR2 from the germline V gene are MGHDK and SYGVNS. This CDR3 has 15 amino acids. Trimming took 6 bases from V and 1 from J, leaving 15 bases between them.

This clone was detected a few times. The J gene is TRBJ2-7, the V gene TRBV6-2 or TRBV6-3, with 9 nucleotides matching TRBD1. The CDR3 loop spans 16 amino acids. V lost 5 bases, J lost 2 bases, and 10 bases stayed unmatched. Germline lookup yields CDR1 MNHEY and CDR2 SVGEGT. This chain's CDR3 is CASSPHRGPNTYEQYF. CDR3 nucleotides: TGTGCCAGCAGTCCCCACAGGGGGCCGAATACCTACGAGCAGTACTTC.

The chain uses TRBV13 and TRBJ1-1; unclear D gene. The V gene lost 2 bases and the J gene lost 0 bases, with 16 bases spanning the gap. This CDR3 has 17 residues. From germline, CDR1 is PRHDT and CDR2 FYEKMQ (reference sequence). CDR3 sequence reads: CASSLIGLSGVNTEAFF. The CDR3 DNA sequence: TGTGCCAGCAGCTTAATCGGTCTCTCAGGCGTGAACACTGAAGCTTTCTTT.

This clone turned up a few times. This rearrangement joins TRBV5-1 to TRBJ2-7, with D hard to call. The germline CDR1 and CDR2 sequences are SGHRS and YFSETQ. Trimming stripped 4 bases from V and 0 bases from J, with 2 bases between. This CDR3 is 11 amino acids long. The CDR3 sequence is CASSNSYEQYF. For the CDR3, the DNA is TGCGCCAGCAGCAACTCCTACGAGCAGTACTTC.

This rearrangement joins TRBV5-4 to TRBJ2-3; 7 bases fit TRBD1. The trim removed 4 bases at V and 5 bases at J, leaving 7 bases unmatched. The V gene's germline CDR1 is SGHNT and CDR2 YYREEE (reference sequence). The CDR3 contains 14 residues. The CDR3 coding sequence is TGTGCCAGCAGCCAGCGGACAGGCATAGATACGCAGTATTTT. It yields the protein CASSQRTGIDTQYF.